Presented here are 2 T cell receptor beta chains from one specimen sequenced in a study of T-cell reconstitution after alpha-beta-depleted transplantation in children. TCRbeta library construction was performed incorporating unique molecular identifiers. One entry per CDR3 protein, called by TCRdb with MiXCR from the PCR reads. The data contain 300,000 to 400,000 distinct CDR3 sequences, under 20% of them singletons. The sample was PBMCs, mostly from graft donor cells, taken 360 days after TCRalphabeta/CD19-depleted stem cell transplant. The receptors derive from a male patient aged 2-10 years who had a stem cell transplant for acute lymphoblastic leukemia, so the T cells may come from the graft donor.

This chain joins TRBV6-1 and TRBJ2-2; D may be TRBD2 (5 bases). V was pared by 5 bases and J by 8 bases, with 12 bases between. CDR1 and CDR2 (germline): MNHNS, SASEGT. There are 13 residues in the CDR3. The CDR3 coding sequence is TGTGCCAGCAGTCCCCACCCGGGAGGGGAGCTGTTTTTT. It specifies CASSPHPGGELFF.

The sample holds a few counts of this clonotype. The chain has TRBV6-6 and TRBJ2-7; tentatively, D is TRBD1 or TRBD2 (6 bases each). Trimming took off 7 bases at V and 3 bases at J, with 13 bases between the two ends. The CDR3 spans 13 residues. Germline lookup yields CDR1 MNHNY and CDR2 SVGAGI (reference sequence). CDR3 in amino acids: CASMRDTDYEQYF. DNA of the CDR3: TGTGCCAGCATGCGGGACACCGACTACGAGCAGTACTTC.